The present entry profiles one T cell receptor (beta chain) with its context. Its antigen is unknown. The sample is drawn from a study of T cell repertoires in cytomegalovirus infection. Overall study findings and caveats: Individuals carrying CMV plus the relevant HLA were identified by cumulative frequency of public TCR beta families. Dominating the ex vivo response were TCR beta clonotypes that were CMV-specific and HLA-C-restricted.

Each CDR3 protein gets one entry after TCRdb re-called the reads with MiXCR. The sample lists approximately 550,000 distinct CDR3 sequences; about 15% were seen once. Germline-derived CDR1 and CDR2 are LNHNV and YYDKDF (reference sequence). The CDR3 is 15 amino acids. The V and J ends lost 8 bases and 6 bases respectively, with 19 bases between them. The source is a human donor in good health (CMV status not recorded). Some clones in this sample may be carry-over from other donors' samples. This chain links TRBV15 with TRBJ2-2; perhaps TRBD1 as D (6 bases). Sequenced material: CD8+ T cells from PBMCs. The CDR3 reads CATEGDRLRAGELFF. Here the CDR3 DNA reads TGTGCCACCGAGGGTGACAGGTTGCGTGCCGGGGAGCTGTTTTTT. The variable domain in full, with the rest retrieved from reference TRBV15 and TRBJ2-2, is DAMVIQNPRYQVTQFGKPVTLSCSQTLNHNVMYWYQQKSSQAPKLLFHYYDKDFNNEADTPDNFQSRRPNTSFCFLDIRSPGLGDTAMYLCATEGDRLRAGELFFGEGSRLTVL.